The 31 T cell receptor beta chains below come from one sample, sequenced in a study of T cells in Graves' hyperthyroidism and ophthalmopathy. RNA transcripts were the template for amplifying TCR beta CDR3 regions. The TCR CDR3 first-round RT-PCR relied on the HTBI primer set. TCRdb re-derived calls from the multiplex PCR reads in MiXCR, one entry per CDR3 protein. Of some 650,000 distinct CDR3 sequences listed, approximately 15% are singletons. The sequenced sample was blood. The receptors were sampled from a woman aged 40 to 50 with Graves' ophthalmopathy.

The V gene is TRBV20-1, the J gene TRBJ2-3; D possibly matches TRBD1 or TRBD2 (5 bases each). The CDR3 covers 15 residues. The V end was cut by 7 bases, the J end by 2 bases, with 19 bases between. Germline values: CDR1 DFQATT, CDR2 SNEGSKA (reference sequence). CDR3 sequence: CSGQTGASATDTQYF. Here the CDR3 DNA reads TGCAGTGGTCAGACCGGGGCTTCGGCCACAGATACGCAGTATTTT.

This clonotype was seen a few times. The CDR3 nucleotides read TGTGCCAGCAGGGGACAGAATAATGAAAAACTGTTTTTT. Its translation is CASRGQNNEKLFF. J is TRBJ1-4 and V is TRBV6-1; 7 nucleotides agree with TRBD1. CDR1 is MNHNS and CDR2 is SASEGT in the germline V gene. This CDR3 region has 13 residues. The J segment lost 4 bases and the V segment lost 6 bases, leaving 2 bases of the junction unmatched.

This clonotype appeared a few times. V and J are TRBV4-1 and TRBJ2-1; maybe TRBD1 (6 bases). Trimming took off 3 bases at V and 0 bases at J, with 12 bases between the two ends. This CDR3 contains 16 residues. Germline V gene data show CDR1 as MGHRA and CDR2 as YSYEKL. The CDR3 DNA is TGCGCCAGCAGCCAGGGGACAAGAAGCTCCTACAATGAGCAGTTCTTC. Amino acid sequence: CASSQGTRSSYNEQFF.

V and J are TRBV27 and TRBJ1-5; D not certain. Germline lookup yields CDR1 MNHEY and CDR2 SMNVEV (reference sequence). The CDR3 length is 18 residues. With 4 bases removed from V and 3 bases from J, the gap between germline ends came to 22 bases. The CDR3 DNA sequence: TGTGCCAGCAGTTCCCACCCCCGGGCCCAAGGGATCAATCAGCCCCAGCATTTT. Translated, it gives CASSSHPRAQGINQPQHF.

This clonotype was seen ten or more times. The chain recombines TRBV20-1 with TRBJ2-1; D not resolved. Looked up from germline, CDR1 is DFQATT and CDR2 is SNEGSKA (reference sequence). The CDR3 runs 11 residues. Trimming removed 1 base from V and 11 bases from J, with 9 bases in between. CDR3: CSARGSDKQFF. CDR3 nucleotide sequence: TGCAGTGCTAGAGGGAGTGATAAGCAGTTCTTC.

CDR3: CASSHNGGGQETQYF. As DNA, the CDR3 is TGTGCCAGCAGTCACAATGGGGGAGGTCAAGAGACCCAGTACTTC. V is TRBV27 and J is TRBJ2-5; tentatively, D is TRBD2 (6 bases). V was trimmed by 5 bases and J by 2 bases, leaving 15 bases between them. Per the germline V gene, CDR1 is MNHEY and CDR2 is SMNVEV (reference sequence). The CDR3 spans 15 residues.

The V call is TRBV5-1, the J call TRBJ2-2; 7 bases agree with TRBD1. CDR3 length: 16 amino acids. The germline V gene encodes CDR1 SGHRS and CDR2 YFSETQ. V lost 3 bases and J lost 1; bases outside the gene matches: 6. Here the CDR3 reads CASSSLGGMNTGELFF. CDR3 nucleotide sequence: TGCGCCAGCAGCTCGCTAGGGGGCATGAACACCGGGGAGCTGTTTTTT.

This clonotype was seen repeatedly, ten times or more. The V and J genes are TRBV20-1 and TRBJ2-3, with 10 bases lining up with TRBD1. The CDR3 has 15 residues. Trimming removed 6 bases from V and 0 bases from J; junction bases left unmatched: 6. CDR1 DFQATT and CDR2 SNEGSKA come from the germline V gene (reference sequence). The CDR3 DNA reads TGCAGTGCGGGACAGGGGTGGGGTAGCACAGATACGCAGTATTTT. Translation gives CSAGQGWGSTDTQYF.

This clonotype was picked up many times. The V gene is TRBV5-1, the J gene TRBJ1-2; unclear D gene. The length of the CDR3 is 13 residues. CDR1 is SGHRS and CDR2 is YFSETQ in the germline V gene. Trimming cost V 4 bases and J 8 bases, with 15 bases left between them. The CDR3 coding sequence is TGCGCCAGCAGCCTCGAGTGGGCTGGGGGCTACACCTTC. This gives the protein CASSLEWAGGYTF.

The chain has TRBV7-9 and TRBJ2-2, with 10 bases matching TRBD2. CDR3 length: 17 residues. CDR1 and CDR2 from the germline V gene are SEHNR and FQNEAQ (reference sequence). J was trimmed by 4 bases and V by 5 bases; bases with no gene match: 10. In nucleotides, the CDR3 is TGTGCCAGCAGCGACCGAACTAGCGGGACTGGCACCGGGGAGCTGTTTTTT. Translation gives CASSDRTSGTGTGELFF.

The chain carries TRBV7-9 and TRBJ1-2, with a possible D match to TRBD1 (6 bases). Germline V lookup: CDR1 SEHNR, CDR2 FQNEAQ (reference sequence). The CDR3 loop spans 18 amino acids. V lost 6 bases and J 3 bases, leaving 26 bases between the germline ends. CDR3 sequence: CASSSGRDRGRGYYGYTF. For the CDR3, the DNA is TGTGCCAGCAGTTCCGGGAGGGACCGGGGCAGGGGATACTATGGCTACACCTTC.

The table lists this clonotype with many counts. The chain employs TRBV30 and TRBJ2-7, with D tentatively TRBD1 or TRBD2 (5 bases each). This CDR3 comprises 13 residues. V was shortened by 1 base and J by 2 bases, with 9 bases between the two germline ends. Germline V CDR1 and CDR2: GTSNPN, SVGIG (reference sequence). The CDR3 DNA is TGTGCCTGGAGTGACGGGACGGCCTACGAGCAGTACTTC. Translating it yields CAWSDGTAYEQYF.

This clonotype has a handful of counts. The V gene is TRBV7-9, the J gene TRBJ1-1; no firm D call. Germline assignment: CDR1 SEHNR and CDR2 FQNEAQ (reference sequence). CDR3 length equals 14 residues. Trimming took 1 base from V and 2 from J, leaving 8 bases between them. The CDR3 reads CASSLGEGNTEAFF. CDR3 nucleotide sequence: TGTGCCAGCAGCTTAGGAGAGGGTAACACTGAAGCTTTCTTT. The entire variable domain, with the rest obtained from reference TRBV7-9 and TRBJ1-1, is as follows: DTGVSQNPRHKITKRGQNVTFRCDPISEHNRLYWYRQTLGQGPEFLTYFQNEAQLEKSRLLSDRFSAERPKGSFSTLEIQRTEQGDSAMYLCASSLGEGNTEAFFGQGTRLTVV.

The table lists this clonotype with a few counts. The junction departs from the called germline gene at one end, perhaps through a read error. The gene calls are TRBV3-1 and TRBJ2-5; TRBD2 agrees at 10 bases. The CDR3 runs 17 residues. The V gene's germline CDR1 is LGHDT and CDR2 YNNKEL (reference sequence). This chain's CDR3 is CASNQSPAGGQRETQYF. The CDR3 bases are TGTGCCAGCAACCAAAGTCCAGCGGGGGGGCAGCGAGAGACCCAGTACTTC.

Many counts were recorded for this clonotype. The chain uses TRBV3-1 and TRBJ1-1; no definite D call. Looked up from germline, CDR1 is LGHDT and CDR2 is YNNKEL (reference sequence). The CDR3 loop spans 14 amino acids. Trimming shortened V by 5 bases and J by 2 bases, and 12 bases separated the two germline ends. Here the CDR3 DNA reads TGTGCCAGCAGCTCAAGACAAATTAACACTGAAGCTTTCTTT. Protein sequence: CASSSRQINTEAFF.

The rearrangement links TRBV12-3 or TRBV12-4 to TRBJ2-7; 7 nucleotides line up with TRBD2. J gave up 6 bases and V 4 bases, and 12 bases lay outside the gene matches. The CDR3 has 15 amino acids. CDR3 coding DNA: TGTGCCAGCAGTTACCCGGTGGGGGGGGAGTTCGAGCAGTACTTC. Protein: CASSYPVGGEFEQYF.

The chain joins TRBV10-3 to TRBJ2-5, with D perhaps matching TRBD2 (7 bases). Trimming pared 4 bases from V and 5 bases from J, leaving 11 bases between. The CDR3 totals 13 residues. Germline values: CDR1 ENHRY, CDR2 SYGVKD. The CDR3 nucleotides are TGTGCCATCAGTGTTGGGGGGGCGGAGACCCAGTACTTC. This encodes CAISVGGAETQYF.

This clonotype was seen many times. The chain links TRBV5-1 to TRBJ2-7, with D possibly matching TRBD1 (5 bases). Germline CDR1 SGHRS, CDR2 YFSETQ. This CDR3 region has 13 residues. Trimming took 4 bases from V and 6 from J, leaving 14 bases between them. The CDR3 here is CASSAVDSSEQYF. In nucleotides, the CDR3 is TGCGCCAGCAGCGCCGTTGACAGCTCCGAGCAGTACTTC.

J is TRBJ1-1 and V is TRBV10-2; perhaps TRBD1 as D (5 bases). From germline, CDR1 is WSHSY and CDR2 SAAADI. The CDR3 runs 12 residues. V lost 0 bases and J lost 6, with 5 bases in between. The CDR3, as DNA: TGCGCCAGCAGTGAGTCGGGGGCTGAAGCTTTCTTT. It specifies CASSESGAEAFF.

The CDR3 region is CASGTTHTDTQYF. The DNA for the CDR3 is TGTGCCAGCGGGACTACTCACACAGATACGCAGTATTTT. The genes are TRBV6-4 and TRBJ2-3, with 7 nucleotides matching TRBD2. This CDR3 has 13 amino acids. V gave up 8 bases and J gave up 2 bases; unmatched junction bases: 4. Germline V gene lookup returns CDR1 MRHNA and CDR2 SNTAGT.

This clonotype was recorded at least ten times. The V and J genes are TRBV5-1 and TRBJ1-1; D not resolved. Per the germline V gene, CDR1 is SGHRS and CDR2 is YFSETQ. The germline V and J ends were trimmed by 3 bases and 3 bases, with 9 bases remaining between them. This CDR3 comprises 13 residues. CDR3 region: CASSWRGDTEAFF. The CDR3 DNA is TGCGCCAGCAGCTGGCGGGGAGACACTGAAGCTTTCTTT.

This clonotype appeared many times. The V and J genes are TRBV5-1 and TRBJ2-1; no definite D call. V lost 3 bases, J lost 6 bases, and 10 bases lay in between. In germline, CDR1 is SGHRS, CDR2 YFSETQ. This CDR3 contains 13 residues. The DNA of the CDR3 is TGCGCCAGCAGCTATTCGGGTATCAATGAGCAGTTCTTC. Amino acid sequence: CASSYSGINEQFF.

This clonotype was observed many times. The chain uses TRBV12-3 or TRBV12-4 and TRBJ1-1, with TRBD1 matching over 7 bases. The V and J ends lost 6 bases and 0 bases, in that order; junction bases with no gene match: 4. The CDR3 runs 14 residues. The CDR3 region is CASSFGQVNTEAFF. As DNA, the CDR3 is TGTGCCAGCAGCTTCGGACAGGTGAACACTGAAGCTTTCTTT.

This chain links TRBV7-6 with TRBJ2-3, with 9 bases identical to TRBD2. The CDR3 has 16 residues. CDR1 is SGHVS, CDR2 FNYEAQ, per germline. V lost 1 base to trimming and J lost 2 bases; unmatched junction nucleotides: 4. The CDR3 sequence: CASSLGGGGATDTQYF. CDR3 coding DNA: TGTGCCAGCAGCTTAGGTGGCGGGGGGGCCACAGATACGCAGTATTTT.

The chain is built from TRBV11-2 and TRBJ2-3, with D perhaps assigned TRBD1 or TRBD2 (5 bases each). CDR1 and CDR2 (germline): SGHAT, FQNNGV. Trimming took 2 bases from V and 6 from J, leaving 9 bases between them. The CDR3 is 13 residues long. CDR3 DNA sequence: TGTGCCAGCAGCTTAATATGGGGGGATACGCAGTATTTT. This encodes CASSLIWGDTQYF.

This clonotype has only a few counts. The rearrangement uses TRBV28 and TRBJ1-3; D call uncertain. Germline V gives CDR1 MDHEN, CDR2 SYDVKM. The CDR3 is 14 amino acids. The germline V and J ends were trimmed by 7 bases and 1 base, with 11 bases remaining between them. The DNA for the CDR3 is TGTGCCAGCACCGGACTGCTTTCTGGAAACACCATATATTTT. Its translation: CASTGLLSGNTIYF.

This clonotype was counted ten times or more. V gene TRBV18 combines with J gene TRBJ1-1, with a possible D match to TRBD1 (5 bases). Trimming shortened V by 6 bases and J by 4 bases, and 9 bases separated the two germline ends. Germline CDR1 and CDR2: KGHSH and LQKENI. The CDR3 length is 12 residues. CDR3 residues: CASSGRGTEAFF. The CDR3 region has the DNA TGTGCCAGCTCGGGAAGGGGCACTGAAGCTTTCTTT. The whole variable domain, filled in from reference TRBV18 and TRBJ1-1, reads NAGVMQNPRHLVRRRGQEARLRCSPMKGHSHVYWYRQLPEEGLKFMVYLQKENIIDESGMPKERFSAEFPKEGPSILRIQQVVRGDSAAYFCASSGRGTEAFFGQGTRLTVV.

The chain employs TRBV7-9 and TRBJ2-5, with TRBD2 matching 11 bases. The CDR3 sequence is 15 residues long. Germline V gene sequence: CDR1 SEHNR, CDR2 FQNEAQ (reference sequence). Trimming at V came to 10 bases and at J to 4 bases, leaving 11 bases not matched to a gene. CDR3 coding DNA: TGTGCCACGGGACTAGCGGCCCAACGGGGAGAGACCCAGTACTTC. Amino acids: CATGLAAQRGETQYF.

This clonotype was found many times. The chain couples TRBV2 to TRBJ2-6, with 8 bases identical to TRBD1. CDR1 is SNHLY, CDR2 FYNNEI, per germline. The V gene end was trimmed by 5 bases and the J gene end by 2 bases; junction bases not matched to a gene: 5. There are 16 residues in the CDR3. CDR3 bases: TGTGCCAGCAGTATACAGGGGGTCCCTGGGGCCAACGTCCTGACTTTC. As protein: CASSIQGVPGANVLTF. Full variable domain (rest looked up from reference TRBV2 and TRBJ2-6): EPEVTQTPSHQVTQMGQEVILRCVPISNHLYFYWYRQILGQKVEFLVSFYNNEISEKSEIFDDQFSVERPDGSNFTLKIRSTKLEDSAMYFCASSIQGVPGANVLTFGAGSRLTVL.

At least ten counts were recorded for this clonotype. CDR3 sequence reads: CASRGQGGGREGKWYEQYF. DNA for the CDR3: TGTGCCAGCAGGGGACAGGGGGGAGGCCGCGAAGGGAAGTGGTACGAGCAGTACTTC. The chain has TRBV28 and TRBJ2-7; 11 bases fit TRBD1. The CDR3 is made up of 19 amino acids. Trimming cost V 6 bases and J 4 bases; bases outside gene matches: 20. Germline V gene sequence: CDR1 MDHEN, CDR2 SYDVKM.

As to this clonotype: A much larger clone lies a single base off, so this may be a read error. The chain recombines TRBV6-1 with TRBJ2-1, with TRBD1 matching 8 bases. The J call is in doubt because the DNA end fits TRBJ2-7 better. From germline, CDR1 is MNHNS and CDR2 SASEGT. The CDR3 loop spans 14 amino acids. The CDR3 nucleotides read TGTGCCATTACCAGGGACAGGATAAACAATGAGCAGTACTTC. It translates to CAITRDRINNEQYF.